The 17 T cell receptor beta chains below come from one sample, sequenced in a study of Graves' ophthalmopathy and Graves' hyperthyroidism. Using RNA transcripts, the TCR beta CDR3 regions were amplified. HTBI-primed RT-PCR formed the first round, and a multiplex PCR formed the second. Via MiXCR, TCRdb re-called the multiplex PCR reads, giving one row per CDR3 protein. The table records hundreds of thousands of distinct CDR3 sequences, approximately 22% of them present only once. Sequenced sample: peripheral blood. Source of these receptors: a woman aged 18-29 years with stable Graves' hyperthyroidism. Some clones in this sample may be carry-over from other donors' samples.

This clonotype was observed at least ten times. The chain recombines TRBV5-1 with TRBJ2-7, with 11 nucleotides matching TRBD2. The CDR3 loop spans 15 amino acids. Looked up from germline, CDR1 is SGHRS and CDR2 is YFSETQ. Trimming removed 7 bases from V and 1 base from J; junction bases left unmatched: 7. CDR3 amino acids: CASHNGTSGSYEQYF. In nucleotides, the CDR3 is TGCGCCAGCCATAACGGGACTAGCGGTTCCTACGAGCAGTACTTC.

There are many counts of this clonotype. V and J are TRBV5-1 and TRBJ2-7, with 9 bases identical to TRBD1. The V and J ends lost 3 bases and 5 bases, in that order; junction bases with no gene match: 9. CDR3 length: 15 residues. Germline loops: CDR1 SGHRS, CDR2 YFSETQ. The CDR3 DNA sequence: TGCGCCAGCAGCTGGTGGGACAGGGTTGCTCACGAGCAGTACTTC. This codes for CASSWWDRVAHEQYF.

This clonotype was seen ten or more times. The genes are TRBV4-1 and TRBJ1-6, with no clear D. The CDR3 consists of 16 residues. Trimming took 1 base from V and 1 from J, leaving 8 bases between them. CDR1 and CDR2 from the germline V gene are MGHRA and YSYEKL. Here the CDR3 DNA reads TGCGCCAGCAGCCAAGTGGGAGGTTCCTATAATTCACCCCTCCACTTT. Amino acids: CASSQVGGSYNSPLHF.

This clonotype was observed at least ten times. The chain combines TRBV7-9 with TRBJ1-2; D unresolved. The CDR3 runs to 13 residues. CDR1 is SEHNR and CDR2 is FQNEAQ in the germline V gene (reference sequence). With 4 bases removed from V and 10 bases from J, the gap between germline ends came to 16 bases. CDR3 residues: CASSSSWVVAYTF. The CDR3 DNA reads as TGTGCCAGCAGCTCCTCCTGGGTAGTAGCCTACACCTTC.

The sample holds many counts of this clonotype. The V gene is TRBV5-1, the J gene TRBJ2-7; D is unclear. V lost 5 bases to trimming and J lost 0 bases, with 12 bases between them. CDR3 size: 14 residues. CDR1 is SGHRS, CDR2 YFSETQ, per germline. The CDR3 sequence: CASRTGADSYEQYF. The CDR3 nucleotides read TGCGCCAGCAGGACGGGCGCCGACTCCTACGAGCAGTACTTC.

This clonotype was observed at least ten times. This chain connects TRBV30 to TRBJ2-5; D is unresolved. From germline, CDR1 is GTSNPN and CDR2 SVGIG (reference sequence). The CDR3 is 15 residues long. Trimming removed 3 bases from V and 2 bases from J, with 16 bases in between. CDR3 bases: TGTGCCTGGAGGGATTTGGGTAGGACGCAAGAGACCCAGTACTTC. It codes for CAWRDLGRTQETQYF.

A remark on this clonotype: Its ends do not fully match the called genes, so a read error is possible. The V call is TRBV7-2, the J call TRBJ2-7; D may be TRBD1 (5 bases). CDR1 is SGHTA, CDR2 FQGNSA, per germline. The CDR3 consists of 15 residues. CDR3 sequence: CASILSRQGNHEQYF. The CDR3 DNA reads TGTGCCAGCATCTTAAGTCGGCAGGGAAATCACGAGCAGTACTTC.

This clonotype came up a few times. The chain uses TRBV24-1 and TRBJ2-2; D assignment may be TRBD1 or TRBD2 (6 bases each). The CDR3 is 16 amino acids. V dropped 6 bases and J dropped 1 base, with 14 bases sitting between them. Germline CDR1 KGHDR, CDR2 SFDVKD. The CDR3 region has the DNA TGTGCCACCAGTTCACGGGGGCGCCGGAACACCGGGGAGCTGTTTTTT. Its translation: CATSSRGRRNTGELFF.

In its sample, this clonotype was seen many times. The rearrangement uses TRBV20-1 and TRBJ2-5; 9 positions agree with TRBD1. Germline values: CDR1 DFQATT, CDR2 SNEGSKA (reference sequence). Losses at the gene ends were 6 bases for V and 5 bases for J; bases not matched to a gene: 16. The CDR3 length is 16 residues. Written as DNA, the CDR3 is TGCAGTGCCCGACTCCCCTTAACAGGGGGCGGGGAGACCCAGTACTTC. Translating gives CSARLPLTGGGETQYF.

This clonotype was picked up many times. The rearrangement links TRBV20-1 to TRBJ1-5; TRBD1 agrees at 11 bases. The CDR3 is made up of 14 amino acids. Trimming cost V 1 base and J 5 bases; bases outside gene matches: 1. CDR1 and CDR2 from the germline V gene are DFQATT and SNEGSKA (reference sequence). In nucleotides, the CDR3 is TGCAGTGCTAGAGGGGGACAGGGGGATCAGCCCCAGCATTTT. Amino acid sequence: CSARGGQGDQPQHF.

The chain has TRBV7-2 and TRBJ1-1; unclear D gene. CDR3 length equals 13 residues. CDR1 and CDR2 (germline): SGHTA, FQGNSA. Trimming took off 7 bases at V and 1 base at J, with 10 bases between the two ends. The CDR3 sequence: CASTLWQNTEAFF. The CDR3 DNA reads TGTGCCAGCACTCTGTGGCAGAACACTGAAGCTTTCTTT. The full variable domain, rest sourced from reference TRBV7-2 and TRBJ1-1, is GAGVSQSPSNKVTEKGKDVELRCDPISGHTALYWYRQSLGQGLEFLIYFQGNSAPDKSGLPSDRFSAERTGGSVSTLTIQRTQQEDSAVYLCASTLWQNTEAFFGQGTRLTVV.

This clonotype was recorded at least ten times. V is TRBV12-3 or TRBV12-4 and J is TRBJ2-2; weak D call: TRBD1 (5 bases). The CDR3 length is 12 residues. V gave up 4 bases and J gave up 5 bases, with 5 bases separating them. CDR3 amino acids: CASSSGTGELFF. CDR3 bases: TGTGCCAGCAGTTCAGGGACCGGGGAGCTGTTTTTT.

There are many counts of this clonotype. CDR3 sequence: CASSPGVGQGFGGTEAFF. The DNA for the CDR3 is TGTGCCAGCAGCCCCGGGGTCGGACAGGGATTCGGCGGGACTGAAGCTTTCTTT. V and J are TRBV7-6 and TRBJ1-1, with 8 bases identical to TRBD1. The germline CDR1 and CDR2 sequences are SGHVS and FNYEAQ. The CDR3 has 18 amino acids. V gave up 5 bases and J gave up 5 bases; unmatched junction bases: 19.

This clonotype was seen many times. For the CDR3, the DNA is TGTGCCAGCAGTTCCCGAGGGAGGGAAGGTCAGCCCCAGCATTTT. This sequence encodes CASSSRGREGQPQHF. This chain uses TRBV6-5 with TRBJ1-5, with D unresolved. CDR3 size: 15 residues. V dropped 4 bases and J dropped 6 bases, with 16 bases sitting between them. Germline V gives CDR1 MNHEY, CDR2 SVGAGI.

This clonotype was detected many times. The CDR3, as DNA: TGTGCCAGCAGCTTAGACGGATATCAGCCCCAGCATTTT. Its protein is CASSLDGYQPQHF. The chain employs TRBV7-9 and TRBJ1-5; D call uncertain. The ends were cut back, 1 base at V and 5 bases at J, with 6 bases in the middle. This CDR3 spans 13 amino acids. CDR1 and CDR2 from the germline V gene are SEHNR and FQNEAQ (reference sequence).

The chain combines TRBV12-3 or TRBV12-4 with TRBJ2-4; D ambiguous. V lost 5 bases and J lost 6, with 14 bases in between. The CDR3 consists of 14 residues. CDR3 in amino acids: CASSPSGRRNIQYF. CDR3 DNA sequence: TGTGCCAGCAGTCCCTCCGGACGAAGAAACATTCAGTACTTC.

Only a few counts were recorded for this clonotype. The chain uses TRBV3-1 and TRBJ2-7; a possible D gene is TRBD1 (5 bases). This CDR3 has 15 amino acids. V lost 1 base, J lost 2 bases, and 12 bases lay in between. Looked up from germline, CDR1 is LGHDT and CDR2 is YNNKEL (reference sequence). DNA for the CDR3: TGTGCCAGCAGCCAAGGGACAATACTAACCTACGAGCAGTACTTC. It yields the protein CASSQGTILTYEQYF.